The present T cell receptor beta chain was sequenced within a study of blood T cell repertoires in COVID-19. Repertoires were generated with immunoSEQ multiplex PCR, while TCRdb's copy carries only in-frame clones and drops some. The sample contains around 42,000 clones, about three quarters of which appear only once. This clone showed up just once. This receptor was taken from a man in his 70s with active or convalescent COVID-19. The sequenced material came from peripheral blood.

The CDR3 bases are TGTGCCAGCAGTTACTCGGGCGGGGGGGCCTTCATTCAGTACTTC. Translated, it gives CASSYSGGGAFIQYF. The chain couples TRBV6-5 to TRBJ2-4, with 9 bases fitting TRBD2. J was trimmed by 9 bases and V by 0 bases; bases with no gene match: 6. Germline CDR1 is MNHEY and CDR2 is SVGAGI. The CDR3 sequence is 15 residues long.